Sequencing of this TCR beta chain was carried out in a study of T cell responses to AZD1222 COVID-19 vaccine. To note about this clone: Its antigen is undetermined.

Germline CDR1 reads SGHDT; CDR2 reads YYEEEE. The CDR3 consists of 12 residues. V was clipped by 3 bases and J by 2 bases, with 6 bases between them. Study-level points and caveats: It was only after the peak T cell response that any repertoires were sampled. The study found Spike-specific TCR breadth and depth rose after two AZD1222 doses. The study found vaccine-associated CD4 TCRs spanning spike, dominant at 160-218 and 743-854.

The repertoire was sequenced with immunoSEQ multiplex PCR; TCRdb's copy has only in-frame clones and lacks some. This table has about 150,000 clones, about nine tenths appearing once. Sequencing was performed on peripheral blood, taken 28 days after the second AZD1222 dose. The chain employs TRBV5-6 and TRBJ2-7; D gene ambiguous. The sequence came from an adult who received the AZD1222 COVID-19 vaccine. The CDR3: CASSSHTYEQYF. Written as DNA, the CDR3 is TGTGCCAGCAGCTCCCACACCTACGAGCAGTACTTC.